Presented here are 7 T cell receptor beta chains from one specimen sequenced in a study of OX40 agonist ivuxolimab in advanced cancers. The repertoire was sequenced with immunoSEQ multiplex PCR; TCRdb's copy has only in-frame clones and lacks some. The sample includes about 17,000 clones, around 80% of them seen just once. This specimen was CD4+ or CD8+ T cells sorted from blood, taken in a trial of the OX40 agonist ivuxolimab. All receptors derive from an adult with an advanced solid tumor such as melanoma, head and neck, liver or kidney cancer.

The CDR3 DNA follows: TGTGCCAGCAGTTACGCAGGGGTTGAGACCCAGTACTTC. As protein: CASSYAGVETQYF. The chain employs TRBV6-6 and TRBJ2-5; a possible D gene is TRBD1 (6 bases). Per the germline V gene, CDR1 is MNHNY and CDR2 is SVGAGI (reference sequence). Trimming removed 2 bases from V and 5 bases from J, with 9 bases in between. CDR3 length: 13 amino acids.

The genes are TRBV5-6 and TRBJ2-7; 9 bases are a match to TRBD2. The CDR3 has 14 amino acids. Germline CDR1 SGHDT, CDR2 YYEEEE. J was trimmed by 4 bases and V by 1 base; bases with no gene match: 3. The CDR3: CASSLSGRLYEQYF. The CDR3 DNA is TGTGCCAGCAGCTTGAGCGGGAGGTTGTACGAGCAGTACTTC.

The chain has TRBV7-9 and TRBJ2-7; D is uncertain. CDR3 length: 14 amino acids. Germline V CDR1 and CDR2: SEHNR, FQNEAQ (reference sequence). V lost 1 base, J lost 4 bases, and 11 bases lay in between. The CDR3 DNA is TGTGCCAGCAGCTTAGTTAGCAGCCTTTACGAGCAGTACTTC. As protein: CASSLVSSLYEQYF.

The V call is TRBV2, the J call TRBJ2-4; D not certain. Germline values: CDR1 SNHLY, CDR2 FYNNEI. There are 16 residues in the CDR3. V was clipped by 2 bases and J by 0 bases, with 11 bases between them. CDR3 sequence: CASSESSQLAKNIQYF. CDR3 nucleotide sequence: TGTGCCAGCAGTGAATCGTCCCAGTTAGCCAAAAACATTCAGTACTTC.

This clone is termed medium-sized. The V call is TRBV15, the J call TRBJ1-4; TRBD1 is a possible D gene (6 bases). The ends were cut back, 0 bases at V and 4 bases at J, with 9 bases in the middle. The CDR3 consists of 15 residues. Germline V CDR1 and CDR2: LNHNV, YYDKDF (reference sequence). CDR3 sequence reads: CATSRETGVNEKLFF. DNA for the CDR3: TGTGCCACCAGCAGAGAGACAGGTGTTAATGAAAAACTGTTTTTT.

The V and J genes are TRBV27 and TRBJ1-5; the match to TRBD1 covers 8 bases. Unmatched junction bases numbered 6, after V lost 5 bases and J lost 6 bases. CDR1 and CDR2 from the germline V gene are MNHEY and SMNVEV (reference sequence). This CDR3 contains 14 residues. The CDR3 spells CASSPDRGRQPQHF. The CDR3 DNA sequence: TGTGCCAGCAGTCCCGACAGGGGACGTCAGCCCCAGCATTTT.

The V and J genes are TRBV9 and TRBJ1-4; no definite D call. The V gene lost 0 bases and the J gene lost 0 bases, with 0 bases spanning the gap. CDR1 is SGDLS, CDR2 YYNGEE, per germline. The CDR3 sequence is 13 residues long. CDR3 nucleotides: TGTGCCAGCAGCGTAGCAACTAATGAAAAACTGTTTTTT. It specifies CASSVATNEKLFF. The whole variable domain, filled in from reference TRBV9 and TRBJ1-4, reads DSGVTQTPKHLITATGQRVTLRCSPRSGDLSVYWYQQSLDQGLQFLIQYYNGEERAKGNILERFSAQQFPDLHSELNLSSLELGDSALYFCASSVATNEKLFFGSGTQLSVL.